The clone carrying this T cell receptor (beta chain) was recorded a few times. These data belong to a study of identical twins. Through template switching, a universal primer site was introduced, and the cDNA contained unique molecular identifiers. TCRdb re-derived calls from the 5' RACE reads in MiXCR, one entry per CDR3 protein. The sample has 1.5 million to 2 million distinct CDR3 sequences, around a third seen once. The CDR3 sequence is 19 residues long. Trimming pared 1 base from V and 3 bases from J, leaving 25 bases between. Germline CDR1 reads DFQATT; CDR2 reads SNEGSKA (reference sequence). The chain carries TRBV20-1 and TRBJ1-5, with a tentative D call TRBD1 (5 bases). This clonotype originated in a newborn girl in good health. Sequenced sample: cord blood. The CDR3 region has the DNA TGCAGTGCTAGAGGAAGGGTGTGGTGGCGACCAGGGAACAATCAGCCCCAGCATTTT. Translated, it gives CSARGRVWWRPGNNQPQHF.